The rows below give T cell receptor beta chains drawn from one sample of a study of regulatory T cells in long-lasting Graves disease. TCRdb reanalysed the multiplex PCR reads using MiXCR and keeps one entry per CDR3 protein. The repertoire consists of about 460,000 distinct CDR3 sequences, with less than 25% occurring once and the leading ten covering over 10%. The sample here was peripheral blood mononuclear cells (PBMCs), taken when the disease was refractory, from a patient treated with antithyroid drugs. These receptors originate from a female donor with Graves disease. CDR3s include the opening cysteine and the closing phenylalanine or tryptophan. Fields, in order: clone size, D gene, V gene, J gene, CDR3 DNA, CDR3 protein. A D gene is named only where the DNA matches it firmly. Clone size is given for some rows only: seen once, a few or many times, or a class if the clone is expanded.

clone_size: .; d_call: .; v_call: TRBV20-1; j_call: TRBJ1-1; cdr3_nt: TGCAACGCGCCCGATCCTTTCGGAGGTGAAGCTTTCTTT; cdr3_aa: CNAPDPFGGEAFF
clone_size: few; d_call: .; v_call: TRBV5-1; j_call: TRBJ1-1; cdr3_nt: TGCGCCAGCATGGTTGGGGATCCCGAAGGGGAAGCTTTCTTT; cdr3_aa: CASMVGDPEGEAFF
clone_size: many; d_call: TRBD1; v_call: TRBV28; j_call: TRBJ1-1; cdr3_nt: TGTGCCAGCAGTGTCCCGGGACAGGGGGAAGCTTTCTTT; cdr3_aa: CASSVPGQGEAFF
clone_size: .; d_call: TRBD1; v_call: TRBV28; j_call: TRBJ2-4; cdr3_nt: TGTGCCAGCAGAGCAGGGGGCGATAGATACATTCAGTACTTC; cdr3_aa: CASRAGGDRYIQYF
clone_size: many; d_call: .; v_call: TRBV7-2; j_call: TRBJ1-1; cdr3_nt: TGTGCCAGCAGCGCGTCCGACAGGTTCCCAATGAACACTGAAGCTTTCTTT; cdr3_aa: CASSASDRFPMNTEAFF
clone_size: many; d_call: .; v_call: TRBV27; j_call: TRBJ1-6; cdr3_nt: TGTGCCAGCAGTTTAGGCGTGTCCCCCTATAATTCACCCCTCCACTTT; cdr3_aa: CASSLGVSPYNSPLHF
clone_size: many; d_call: .; v_call: TRBV2; j_call: TRBJ2-2; cdr3_nt: TGTGCCAGCGAACAGGGTCACAGTATGAACACCGGGGAGCTGTTTTTT; cdr3_aa: CASEQGHSMNTGELFF
clone_size: .; d_call: TRBD1; v_call: TRBV20-1; j_call: TRBJ1-6; cdr3_nt: TGCAGTGCTCGCGACAGGGGGTGGAATTCACCCCTCCACTTT; cdr3_aa: CSARDRGWNSPLHF
clone_size: many; d_call: .; v_call: TRBV28; j_call: TRBJ1-5; cdr3_nt: TGTGCCAGCAGCCCACCAGTGCAGCCCCAGCATTTT; cdr3_aa: CASSPPVQPQHF
clone_size: many; d_call: TRBD1; v_call: TRBV7-2; j_call: TRBJ1-4; cdr3_nt: TGTGCCAGCAGCACCGGACAGGCAACTAATGAAAAACTGTTTTTT; cdr3_aa: CASSTGQATNEKLFF
clone_size: many; d_call: .; v_call: TRBV30; j_call: TRBJ2-7; cdr3_nt: TGTGCCTGGAGGACAGCCTATTACTACGAGCAGTACTTC; cdr3_aa: CAWRTAYYYEQYF
clone_size: .; d_call: .; v_call: TRBV20-1; j_call: TRBJ1-5; cdr3_nt: TGCAGTGCTAGTATGGGCATAGGCCTGGGCAATCGGCCCCAGCATTTT; cdr3_aa: CSASMGIGLGNRPQHF
clone_size: many; d_call: TRBD1; v_call: TRBV7-9; j_call: TRBJ1-1; cdr3_nt: TGTGCCAGCAGCCGGACAGGGATGAACACTGAAGCTTTCTTT; cdr3_aa: CASSRTGMNTEAFF
clone_size: many; d_call: .; v_call: TRBV7-2; j_call: TRBJ2-7; cdr3_nt: TGTGCCAGCAGCCCCTACACTTCATACGAGCAGTACTTC; cdr3_aa: CASSPYTSYEQYF
clone_size: few; d_call: TRBD1; v_call: TRBV19; j_call: TRBJ2-7; cdr3_nt: TGTGCCAGTAGTGTAATTGGGACAGGGGTCTACGAGCAGTACTTC; cdr3_aa: CASSVIGTGVYEQYF
clone_size: .; d_call: .; v_call: TRBV30; j_call: TRBJ1-1; cdr3_nt: TGTGCCTGGGAGCCACAGGGGAACACTGAAGCTTTCTTT; cdr3_aa: CAWEPQGNTEAFF
clone_size: few; d_call: .; v_call: TRBV20-1; j_call: TRBJ1-6; cdr3_nt: TGCAGTGCCAGCCGGGGGGCAGATTCACCCCTCCACTTT; cdr3_aa: CSASRGADSPLHF
clone_size: many; d_call: TRBD2; v_call: TRBV6-1; j_call: TRBJ2-5; cdr3_nt: TGTGCCAGCAGACCCACCGGGACTAAAGATCGAGAGACCCAGTACTTC; cdr3_aa: CASRPTGTKDRETQYF
clone_size: .; d_call: TRBD2; v_call: TRBV5-5; j_call: TRBJ2-1; cdr3_nt: TGTGCCAGCAGCCTCGGACTAGCGTACAATGAGCAGTTCTTC; cdr3_aa: CASSLGLAYNEQFF
clone_size: many; d_call: .; v_call: TRBV20-1; j_call: TRBJ1-4; cdr3_nt: TGCAGTGCTAGTCAAACAGGGACGGAACTGTTTTTT; cdr3_aa: CSASQTGTELFF
clone_size: .; d_call: .; v_call: TRBV19; j_call: TRBJ2-7; cdr3_nt: TGTGCCAGTAGTAGTCGGGGGAAGCCTTACGAGCAGTACTTC; cdr3_aa: CASSSRGKPYEQYF
clone_size: many; d_call: TRBD1; v_call: TRBV12-3/TRBV12-4; j_call: TRBJ2-5; cdr3_nt: TGTGCCAGCAGCTGGGACAGCCAGGAGACCCAGTACTTC; cdr3_aa: CASSWDSQETQYF
clone_size: .; d_call: .; v_call: TRBV7-8; j_call: TRBJ2-7; cdr3_nt: TGTGCCAGCAGTCTACAGGGAAACTACGAGCAGTACTTC; cdr3_aa: CASSLQGNYEQYF
clone_size: .; d_call: .; v_call: TRBV20-1; j_call: TRBJ1-1; cdr3_nt: TGCAGTGCTGAAAGTAAAGGAGAGGCTTTCTTT; cdr3_aa: CSAESKGEAFF
clone_size: few; d_call: TRBD1; v_call: TRBV20-1; j_call: TRBJ1-5; cdr3_nt: TGCAGTGCGGGGACAGGGGGCGCTTTGGGCAATCAGCCCCAGCATTTT; cdr3_aa: CSAGTGGALGNQPQHF
clone_size: many; d_call: TRBD1; v_call: TRBV6-1; j_call: TRBJ1-5; cdr3_nt: TGTGCCAGCAGTGCCGGGACAGGGGCGAGCAATCAGCCCCAGCATTTT; cdr3_aa: CASSAGTGASNQPQHF
clone_size: .; d_call: .; v_call: TRBV27; j_call: TRBJ1-2; cdr3_nt: TGTGCCAGCAGTCGATTAGGGAGCAACTATGGCTACACCTTC; cdr3_aa: CASSRLGSNYGYTF
clone_size: many; d_call: TRBD2; v_call: TRBV12-3/TRBV12-4; j_call: TRBJ2-7; cdr3_nt: TGTGCCAGCAGTTCGACTAGCGGGGGGGCCTACGAGCAGTACTTC; cdr3_aa: CASSSTSGGAYEQYF
clone_size: many; d_call: .; v_call: TRBV7-2; j_call: TRBJ2-7; cdr3_nt: TGTGCCAGCAGCTCGTCAGGGGTAAACTACGAGCAGTACTTC; cdr3_aa: CASSSSGVNYEQYF
clone_size: many; d_call: .; v_call: TRBV7-9; j_call: TRBJ1-1; cdr3_nt: TGTGCCAGCAGTCCGCCCGGGACATTTAACACTGAAGCTTTCTTT; cdr3_aa: CASSPPGTFNTEAFF
clone_size: many; d_call: TRBD2; v_call: TRBV12-3/TRBV12-4; j_call: TRBJ2-7; cdr3_nt: TGTGCCAGCAGCAGGGGGGTTTCTAGCGGGGGGGAGCAGTACTTC; cdr3_aa: CASSRGVSSGGEQYF
clone_size: once; d_call: .; v_call: TRBV30; j_call: TRBJ2-2; cdr3_nt: TGTGCCTGGAGGGGCTTTTACACCGGGGAGCTGTTTTTT; cdr3_aa: CAWRGFYTGELFF
clone_size: .; d_call: .; v_call: TRBV6-1; j_call: TRBJ1-5; cdr3_nt: TGTGCCAGCAGTGTGGGAGCCACCAATGGCAATCAGCCCCAGCATTTT; cdr3_aa: CASSVGATNGNQPQHF
clone_size: .; d_call: .; v_call: TRBV11-3; j_call: TRBJ2-3; cdr3_nt: TGTGCCAGCAGCTTACCCATCACAGATACGCAGTATTTT; cdr3_aa: CASSLPITDTQYF
clone_size: few; d_call: TRBD1; v_call: TRBV19; j_call: TRBJ2-1; cdr3_nt: TGTGCCAGTAGTCGGGACAGGACGTACAATGAGCAGTTCTTC; cdr3_aa: CASSRDRTYNEQFF
clone_size: .; d_call: .; v_call: TRBV9; j_call: TRBJ2-7; cdr3_nt: TGTGCCAGCAGCGTAGGAGGTGGGAGCGAGCAGTACTTC; cdr3_aa: CASSVGGGSEQYF
clone_size: many; d_call: TRBD1; v_call: TRBV29-1; j_call: TRBJ1-6; cdr3_nt: TGCAGCGTACGCGCGACAGGGGCTCTGTCACCCCTCCACTTT; cdr3_aa: CSVRATGALSPLHF
clone_size: many; d_call: .; v_call: TRBV11-1; j_call: TRBJ2-2; cdr3_nt: TGTGCCAGCAGCCGTTACACGAACACCGGGGAGCTGTTTTTT; cdr3_aa: CASSRYTNTGELFF
clone_size: .; d_call: .; v_call: TRBV19; j_call: TRBJ2-5; cdr3_nt: TGTGCCAGTAGTTCGATAGGCCAGGGGCGCTCCCTTTCTCAAGAGACCCAGTACTTC; cdr3_aa: CASSSIGQGRSLSQETQYF
clone_size: .; d_call: .; v_call: TRBV5-6; j_call: TRBJ2-5; cdr3_nt: TGTGCCAGCAGCTTGTTGTTCCCCACAGGTTCGGGGACCCAGTACTTC; cdr3_aa: CASSLLFPTGSGTQYF
clone_size: .; d_call: .; v_call: TRBV11-2; j_call: TRBJ2-2; cdr3_nt: TGTGCCAGCAGTAATAGTCGAGCGGTCCTCACGAACACCGGGGAGCTGTTTTTT; cdr3_aa: CASSNSRAVLTNTGELFF
clone_size: .; d_call: .; v_call: TRBV30; j_call: TRBJ2-6; cdr3_nt: TGTGCCTGGAATCCGGAAGGGAGGACGTCTGGGGCCAACGTCCTGACTTTC; cdr3_aa: CAWNPEGRTSGANVLTF
clone_size: few; d_call: .; v_call: TRBV5-1; j_call: TRBJ2-7; cdr3_nt: TGCGCCAGCAGCTTGGGGACAGAGGGGGCCTACGAGCAGTACTTC; cdr3_aa: CASSLGTEGAYEQYF
clone_size: many; d_call: TRBD1; v_call: TRBV7-2; j_call: TRBJ1-5; cdr3_nt: TGTGCCAGCAGCTTAGGCCAGGGGGACGCTGGTCAGCCCCAGCATTTT; cdr3_aa: CASSLGQGDAGQPQHF
clone_size: few; d_call: .; v_call: TRBV7-2; j_call: TRBJ2-4; cdr3_nt: TGTGCCAGCAGCCCCCGAGGGGGATCGCCGGGACGCCCGTACTTC; cdr3_aa: CASSPRGGSPGRPYF
clone_size: few; d_call: .; v_call: TRBV24-1; j_call: TRBJ1-1; cdr3_nt: TGTGCCACCAGGGGCGGGGGGAACACTGAAGCTTTCTTT; cdr3_aa: CATRGGGNTEAFF
clone_size: .; d_call: .; v_call: TRBV27; j_call: TRBJ2-6; cdr3_nt: TGTGCCAGCAGTTTAGAGGGTAGGGGCGGGGCCAACGTCCTGACTTTC; cdr3_aa: CASSLEGRGGANVLTF
clone_size: many; d_call: .; v_call: TRBV29-1; j_call: TRBJ1-2; cdr3_nt: TGCAGCGTTGATAGCTACACCTTC; cdr3_aa: CSVDSYTF
clone_size: .; d_call: TRBD2; v_call: TRBV7-9; j_call: TRBJ2-5; cdr3_nt: TGTGCCAGCAGCTCCGGTGGGGGGGACGGCCAAGAGACCCAGTACTTC; cdr3_aa: CASSSGGGDGQETQYF
clone_size: few; d_call: TRBD2; v_call: TRBV19; j_call: TRBJ2-7; cdr3_nt: TGTGCCAGTAGACGGGGGGACCACGAGCAGTACTTC; cdr3_aa: CASRRGDHEQYF
clone_size: many; d_call: .; v_call: TRBV7-2; j_call: TRBJ1-5; cdr3_nt: TGTGCCAGCAGCTTAGAGGTCGTTCAGCCCCAGCATTTT; cdr3_aa: CASSLEVVQPQHF
clone_size: many; d_call: .; v_call: TRBV6-1; j_call: TRBJ2-5; cdr3_nt: TGTGCCAGCAGTAAAGGGGGGGAACAAGAGACCCAGTACTTC; cdr3_aa: CASSKGGEQETQYF
clone_size: .; d_call: .; v_call: TRBV19; j_call: TRBJ1-1; cdr3_nt: TGTGCCAGTAGTGTGGCCCCCGGAGCTTTCTTT; cdr3_aa: CASSVAPGAFF